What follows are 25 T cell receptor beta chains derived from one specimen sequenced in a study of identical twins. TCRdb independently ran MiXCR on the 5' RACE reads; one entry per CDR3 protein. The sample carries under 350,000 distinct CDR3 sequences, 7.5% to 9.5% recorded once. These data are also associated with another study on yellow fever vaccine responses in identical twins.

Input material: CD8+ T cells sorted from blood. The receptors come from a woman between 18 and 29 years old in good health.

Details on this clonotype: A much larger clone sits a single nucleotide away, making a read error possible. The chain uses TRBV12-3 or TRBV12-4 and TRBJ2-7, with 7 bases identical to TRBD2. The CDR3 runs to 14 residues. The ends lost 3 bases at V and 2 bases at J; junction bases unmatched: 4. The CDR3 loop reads CASSFGGLTYEQYF. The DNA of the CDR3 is TGTGCCAGCAGTTTTGGGGGACTAACCTACGAGCAGTACTTC.

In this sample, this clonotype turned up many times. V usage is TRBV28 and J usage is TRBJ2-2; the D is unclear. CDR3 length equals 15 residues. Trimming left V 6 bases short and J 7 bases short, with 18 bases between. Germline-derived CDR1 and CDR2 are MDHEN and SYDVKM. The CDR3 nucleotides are TGTGCCAGCAGAGTCCGGGCCGAAACCGGCGGGGAGCTGTTTTTT. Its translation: CASRVRAETGGELFF.

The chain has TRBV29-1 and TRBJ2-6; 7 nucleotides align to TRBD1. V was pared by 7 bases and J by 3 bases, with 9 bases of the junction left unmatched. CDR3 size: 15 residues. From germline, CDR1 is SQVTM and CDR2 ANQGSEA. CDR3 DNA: TGCAGCGCCAGGACAGGCTCGGTTGGGGCCAACGTCCTGACTTTC. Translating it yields CSARTGSVGANVLTF.

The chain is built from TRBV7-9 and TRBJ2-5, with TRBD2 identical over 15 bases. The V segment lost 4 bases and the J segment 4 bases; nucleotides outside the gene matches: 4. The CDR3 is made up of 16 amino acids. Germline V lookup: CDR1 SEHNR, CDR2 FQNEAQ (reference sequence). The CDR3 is CASSWGLAGGGETQYF. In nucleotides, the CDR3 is TGTGCCAGCAGCTGGGGACTAGCGGGAGGAGGAGAGACCCAGTACTTC. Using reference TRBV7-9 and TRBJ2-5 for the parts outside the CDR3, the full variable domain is DTGVSQNPRHKITKRGQNVTFRCDPISEHNRLYWYRQTLGQGPEFLTYFQNEAQLEKSRLLSDRFSAERPKGSFSTLEIQRTEQGDSAMYLCASSWGLAGGGETQYFGPGTRLLVL.

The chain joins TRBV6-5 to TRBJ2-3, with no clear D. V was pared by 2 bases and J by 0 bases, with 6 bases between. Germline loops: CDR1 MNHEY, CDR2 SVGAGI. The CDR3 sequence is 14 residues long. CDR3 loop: CASSYATSTDTQYF. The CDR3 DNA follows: TGTGCCAGCAGTTACGCGACTAGCACAGATACGCAGTATTTT.

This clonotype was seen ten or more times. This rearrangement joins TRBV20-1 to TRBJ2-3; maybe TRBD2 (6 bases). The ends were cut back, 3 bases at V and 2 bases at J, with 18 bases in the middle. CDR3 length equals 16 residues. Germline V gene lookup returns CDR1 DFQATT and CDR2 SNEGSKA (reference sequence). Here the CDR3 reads CSASLLAEGNTDTQYF. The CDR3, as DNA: TGCAGTGCTAGTTTACTTGCGGAGGGTAACACAGATACGCAGTATTTT.

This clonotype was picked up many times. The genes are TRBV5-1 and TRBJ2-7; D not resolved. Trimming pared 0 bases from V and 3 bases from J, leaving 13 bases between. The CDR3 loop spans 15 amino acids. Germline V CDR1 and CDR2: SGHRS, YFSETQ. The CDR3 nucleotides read TGCGCCAGCAGCTTGGTTTCAGGTTCTATCTACGAGCAGTACTTC. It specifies CASSLVSGSIYEQYF.

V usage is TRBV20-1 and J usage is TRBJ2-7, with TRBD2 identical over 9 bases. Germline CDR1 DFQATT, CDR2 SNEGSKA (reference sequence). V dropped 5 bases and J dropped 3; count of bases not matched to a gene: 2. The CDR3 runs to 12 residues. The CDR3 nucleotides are TGCAGTGCTCAGCGGGAGGTCTACGAGCAGTACTTC. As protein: CSAQREVYEQYF.

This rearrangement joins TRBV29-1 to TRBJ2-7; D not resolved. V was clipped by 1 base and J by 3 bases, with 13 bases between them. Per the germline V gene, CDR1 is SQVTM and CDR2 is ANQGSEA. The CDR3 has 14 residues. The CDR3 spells CSVEVTGRDYEQYF. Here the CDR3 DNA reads TGCAGCGTTGAAGTTACGGGCAGAGACTACGAGCAGTACTTC.

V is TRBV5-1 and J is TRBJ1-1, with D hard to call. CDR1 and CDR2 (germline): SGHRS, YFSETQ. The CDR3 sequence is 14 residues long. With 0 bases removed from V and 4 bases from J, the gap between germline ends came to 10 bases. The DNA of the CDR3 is TGCGCCAGCAGCTTGGTAGGTCCGAGCACTGAAGCTTTCTTT. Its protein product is CASSLVGPSTEAFF.

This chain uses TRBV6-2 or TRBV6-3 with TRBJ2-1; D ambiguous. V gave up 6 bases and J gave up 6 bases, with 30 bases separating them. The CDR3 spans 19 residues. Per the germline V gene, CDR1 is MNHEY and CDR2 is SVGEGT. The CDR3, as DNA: TGTGCCAGCAGCCACGATGGGTTTGAAGCCATTTCACTGCTCAATGAGCAGTTCTTC. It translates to CASSHDGFEAISLLNEQFF.

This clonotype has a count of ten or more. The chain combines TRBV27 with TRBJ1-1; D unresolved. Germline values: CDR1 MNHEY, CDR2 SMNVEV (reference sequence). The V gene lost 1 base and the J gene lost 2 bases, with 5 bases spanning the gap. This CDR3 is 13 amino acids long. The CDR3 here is CASSLFYNTEAFF. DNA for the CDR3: TGTGCCAGCAGTTTATTTTATAACACTGAAGCTTTCTTT.

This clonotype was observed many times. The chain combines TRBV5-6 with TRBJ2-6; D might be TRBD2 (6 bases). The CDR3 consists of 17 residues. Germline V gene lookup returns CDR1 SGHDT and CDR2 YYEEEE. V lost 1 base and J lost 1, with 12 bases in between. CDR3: CASSLKGRMSGANVLTF. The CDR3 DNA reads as TGTGCCAGCAGCTTGAAAGGGAGGATGTCTGGGGCCAACGTCCTGACTTTC.

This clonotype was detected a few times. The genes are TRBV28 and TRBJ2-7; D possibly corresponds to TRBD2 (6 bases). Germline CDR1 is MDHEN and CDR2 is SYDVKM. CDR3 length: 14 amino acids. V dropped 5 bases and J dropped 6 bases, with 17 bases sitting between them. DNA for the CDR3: TGTGCCAGCAGTCCACAAACTTCGGGAGTCGAGCAGTACTTC. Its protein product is CASSPQTSGVEQYF.

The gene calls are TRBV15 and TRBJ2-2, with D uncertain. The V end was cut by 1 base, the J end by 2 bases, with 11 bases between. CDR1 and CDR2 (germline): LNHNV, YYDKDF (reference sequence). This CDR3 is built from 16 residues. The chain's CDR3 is CATSRVASTNTGELFF. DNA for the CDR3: TGTGCCACCAGCAGAGTGGCAAGTACCAACACCGGGGAGCTGTTTTTT.

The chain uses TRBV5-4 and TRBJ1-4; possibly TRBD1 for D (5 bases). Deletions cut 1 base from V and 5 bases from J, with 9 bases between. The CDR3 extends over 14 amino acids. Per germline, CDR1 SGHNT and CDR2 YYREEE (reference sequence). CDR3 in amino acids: CASSLYRTNEKLFF. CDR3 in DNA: TGTGCCAGCAGCTTGTACAGGACCAATGAAAAACTGTTTTTT.

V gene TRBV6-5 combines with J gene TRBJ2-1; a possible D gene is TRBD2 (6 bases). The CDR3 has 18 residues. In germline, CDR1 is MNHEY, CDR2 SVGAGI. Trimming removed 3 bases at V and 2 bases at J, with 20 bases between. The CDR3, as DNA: TGTGCCAGCAGTTATCGGTCTAGCGAATACCCCCCCTACAATGAGCAGTTCTTC. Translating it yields CASSYRSSEYPPYNEQFF.

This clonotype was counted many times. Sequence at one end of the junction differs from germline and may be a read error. The CDR3 nucleotides are TGTGCCAGCAGCTTAGACAGGAGCTCCTACGAGCAGTACTTC. Protein: CASSLDRSSYEQYF. The rearrangement uses TRBV5-1 and TRBJ2-7; a weak D match, TRBD1 (6 bases). Germline V gives CDR1 SGHRS, CDR2 YFSETQ. The CDR3 runs 14 residues.

The CDR3 DNA reads TGTGCCAGCAGTCACAGGGTATCAGGGGAAAAACTGTTTTTT. Protein sequence: CASSHRVSGEKLFF. V and J are TRBV27 and TRBJ1-4, with D possibly TRBD1 on 6 matching bases. The CDR3 runs to 14 residues. Looked up from germline, CDR1 is MNHEY and CDR2 is SMNVEV (reference sequence). V shed 5 bases and J shed 8 bases, with 15 bases lying between them.

CDR3 in amino acids: CATGARGLGSPLHF. For the CDR3, the DNA is TGTGCCACGGGGGCGCGGGGTCTAGGTTCACCCCTCCACTTT. This chain joins TRBV28 and TRBJ1-6, with a possible D match to TRBD1 (6 bases). This CDR3 comprises 14 residues. CDR1 and CDR2 (germline): MDHEN, SYDVKM. V lost 10 bases and J lost 9, with 19 bases in between.

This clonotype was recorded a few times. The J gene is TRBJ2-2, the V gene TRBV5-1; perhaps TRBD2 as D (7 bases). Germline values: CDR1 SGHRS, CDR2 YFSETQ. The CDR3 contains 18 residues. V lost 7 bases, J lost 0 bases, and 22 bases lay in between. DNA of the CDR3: TGCGCCAGCTGGGAACCTGACGGGGGGCTCGCGAACACCGGGGAGCTGTTTTTT. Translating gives CASWEPDGGLANTGELFF.

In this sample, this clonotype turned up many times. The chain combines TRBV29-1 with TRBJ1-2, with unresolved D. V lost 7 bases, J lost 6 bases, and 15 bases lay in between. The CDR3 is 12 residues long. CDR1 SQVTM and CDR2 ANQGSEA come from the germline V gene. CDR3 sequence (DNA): TGCAGCGGTACAGAACGGGGAAATGGCTACACCTTC. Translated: CSGTERGNGYTF.

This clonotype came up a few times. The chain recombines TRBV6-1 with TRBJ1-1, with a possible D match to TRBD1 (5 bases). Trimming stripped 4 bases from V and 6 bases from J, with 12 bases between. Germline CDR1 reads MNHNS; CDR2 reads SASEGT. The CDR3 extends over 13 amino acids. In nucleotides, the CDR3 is TGTGCCAGCAGTGGTCCGGGGGTCTCTGAAGCTTTCTTT. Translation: CASSGPGVSEAFF.

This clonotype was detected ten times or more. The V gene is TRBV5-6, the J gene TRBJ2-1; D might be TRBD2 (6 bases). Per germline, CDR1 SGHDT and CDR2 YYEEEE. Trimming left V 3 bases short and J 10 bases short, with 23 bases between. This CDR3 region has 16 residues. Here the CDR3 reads CASSYTDSGSKWEQFF. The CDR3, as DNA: TGTGCCAGCAGCTACACGGACTCCGGGAGCAAATGGGAGCAGTTCTTC.

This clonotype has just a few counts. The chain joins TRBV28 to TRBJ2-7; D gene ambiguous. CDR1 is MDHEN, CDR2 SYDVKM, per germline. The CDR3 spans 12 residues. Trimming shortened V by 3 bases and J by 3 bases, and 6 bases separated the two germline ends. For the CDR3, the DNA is TGTGCCAGCAGTTTCGCAATCTACGAGCAGTACTTC. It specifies CASSFAIYEQYF.